A selection of T cell receptor beta chains follows, all from one sample in a study of immune heterogeneity within non-small cell lung tumors. TCRdb re-called the multiplex PCR reads with MiXCR, one entry per CDR3 protein. The repertoire holds under 1,500 distinct CDR3 sequences, with around 29% as singletons. Input material: lung tumor tissue. These receptors originate from a man aged 55-75 years with non-small cell lung cancer. Each CDR3 is given with its conserved first and last residue. Fields, in order: J gene, V gene, clone size, D gene, CDR3 DNA, CDR3 protein. D genes are given only for firm matches. Clone size, where shown, is once, few, many, or a class for clones that have expanded.

J: TRBJ2-6; V: TRBV9; size: -; D: TRBD1; DNA: TGTGCCAGAAGTCTAGGGGACAGGGGTGCTGGGGCCAACGTCCTGACTTTC; CDR3: CARSLGDRGAGANVLTF
J: TRBJ2-4; V: TRBV2; size: -; D: TRBD1; DNA: TGTGCCAGCAGTTCAGGACAGGGTGGGACCAAAAACATTCAGTACTTC; CDR3: CASSSGQGGTKNIQYF
J: TRBJ2-7; V: TRBV27; size: -; D: TRBD1; DNA: TGTGCCAGCAGTTCAGGGACAGGGGGCTCCTACGAGCAGTACTTC; CDR3: CASSSGTGGSYEQYF
J: TRBJ2-1; V: TRBV6-1; size: medium-sized; D: TRBD1; DNA: TGTGCCAGCAGTGGGGGACAGTACTTTTCCTACAATGAGCAGTTCTTC; CDR3: CASSGGQYFSYNEQFF
J: TRBJ2-1; V: TRBV28; size: -; D: -; DNA: TGTGCCAGCAGTTTAAGTGTTGGGGGCCTCTACAATGAGCAGTTCTTC; CDR3: CASSLSVGGLYNEQFF
J: TRBJ2-2; V: TRBV5-1; size: medium-sized; D: TRBD1; DNA: TGCGCCAGCAGCTTGAGGTCAGGGGGTATCGCCGGGGAGCTGTTTTTT; CDR3: CASSLRSGGIAGELFF
J: TRBJ1-6; V: TRBV4-1; size: large; D: -; DNA: TGCGCCAGCAGCCAAGGTCAGGGGAATTCACCCCTCCACTTT; CDR3: CASSQGQGNSPLHF
J: TRBJ2-2; V: TRBV3-1; size: -; D: -; DNA: TGTGCCAGCAGCCAATCCAGGGGGGTCGGGGAGCTGTTTTTT; CDR3: CASSQSRGVGELFF
J: TRBJ2-2; V: TRBV12-3/TRBV12-4; size: medium-sized; D: TRBD2; DNA: TGTGCCAGCACCTTAGCGGGAGCAACCGGGGAGCTGTTTTTT; CDR3: CASTLAGATGELFF
J: TRBJ1-2; V: TRBV11-2; size: medium-sized; D: -; DNA: TGTGCCAGCAGCTTTATTGGGGGGGATGGCTACACCTTC; CDR3: CASSFIGGDGYTF
J: TRBJ1-4; V: TRBV6-1; size: -; D: -; DNA: TGTGCCAGCAGTGAAGTGGCAGGGGCGAGTGAAAAACTGTTTTTT; CDR3: CASSEVAGASEKLFF
J: TRBJ1-5; V: TRBV28; size: medium-sized; D: -; DNA: TGTGCCAGCAGGACTAAGTGGGGGGCTCAAAGCAATCAGCCCCAGCATTTT; CDR3: CASRTKWGAQSNQPQHF
J: TRBJ2-7; V: TRBV27; size: few; D: TRBD2; DNA: TGTGCCAGCAGAGGGGGGTGGGGTAGCGGGGGCTCCTACGAGCAGTACTTC; CDR3: CASRGGWGSGGSYEQYF
J: TRBJ2-1; V: TRBV7-2; size: few; D: -; DNA: TGTGCCAGCGCCACAGGGATCAATGAGCAGTTCTTC; CDR3: CASATGINEQFF